The 6 T cell receptor beta chains given below trace back to one sample, sequenced in a study of T-cell reconstitution after alpha-beta-depleted transplantation in children. Library preparation (for TCRbeta) was performed with unique molecular identifiers. A single record per CDR3 protein comes from TCRdb applying MiXCR to the PCR reads. Among 750,000 to 950,000 distinct CDR3 sequences listed, roughly 15% were seen once. Sequences were derived from PBMCs, mostly from graft donor cells, sampled 360 days after TCRalphabeta/CD19-depleted stem cell transplant. These receptors were obtained from a male patient aged 10 to 17 who had a stem cell transplant for acute lymphoblastic leukemia, so the T cells may come from the graft donor.

There are a few counts of this clonotype. The chain employs TRBV7-9 and TRBJ2-2, with 9 bases that match TRBD2. This CDR3 region has 16 residues. Germline V gene data show CDR1 as SEHNR and CDR2 as FQNEAQ (reference sequence). V lost 2 bases and J lost 5; bases outside the gene matches: 6. CDR3 loop: CASSLYLAGSTGELFF. CDR3 nucleotide sequence: TGTGCCAGCAGCTTATACCTAGCGGGATCTACCGGGGAGCTGTTTTTT.

This clonotype was observed a handful of times. This rearrangement joins TRBV5-1 to TRBJ1-2, with 7 nucleotides matching TRBD1. CDR1 SGHRS and CDR2 YFSETQ come from the germline V gene. With 0 bases clipped from V and 1 base from J, the junction kept 9 bases outside the gene matches. CDR3 length: 17 amino acids. The CDR3 coding sequence is TGCGCCAGCAGCTTGGTGCCACACCGGGACAGTAACTATGGCTACACCTTC. Its protein is CASSLVPHRDSNYGYTF.

The table lists this clonotype with a few counts. The CDR3 region is CASSSSGEPHNEQFF. In DNA form, the CDR3 reads TGCGCCAGCAGCTCTAGCGGGGAGCCCCACAATGAGCAGTTCTTC. This rearrangement joins TRBV5-1 to TRBJ2-1, with 9 bases identical to TRBD2. V trimming: 3 bases; J trimming: 5 bases; junction bases outside the gene matches: 6. Germline CDR1 reads SGHRS; CDR2 reads YFSETQ. This CDR3 has 15 amino acids.

The chain links TRBV27 to TRBJ2-1; 8 bases agree with TRBD2. CDR1 and CDR2 from the germline V gene are MNHEY and SMNVEV (reference sequence). Losses at the gene ends were 6 bases for V and 7 bases for J; bases not matched to a gene: 8. There are 14 residues in the CDR3. Here the CDR3 reads CASSRSSGLNEQFF. The DNA of the CDR3 is TGTGCCAGCAGCCGATCTAGCGGGCTGAATGAGCAGTTCTTC.

This clonotype was seen only a few times. V gene TRBV5-6 combines with J gene TRBJ2-5, with D uncertain. Trimming left V 5 bases short and J 4 bases short, with 15 bases between. The length of the CDR3 is 14 residues. Germline assignment: CDR1 SGHDT and CDR2 YYEEEE. CDR3 sequence reads: CASSTLGPRETQYF. The CDR3 DNA follows: TGTGCCAGCAGTACCCTCGGACCGCGAGAGACCCAGTACTTC.

The J gene is TRBJ2-1, the V gene TRBV5-6; maybe TRBD1 (6 bases). V dropped 2 bases and J dropped 8 bases, with 17 bases sitting between them. CDR3 length: 15 residues. Germline CDR1 is SGHDT and CDR2 is YYEEEE. Here the CDR3 DNA reads TGTGCCAGCAGCTTCGACAGGATAATACGTGATGAGCAGTTCTTC. It yields the protein CASSFDRIIRDEQFF.